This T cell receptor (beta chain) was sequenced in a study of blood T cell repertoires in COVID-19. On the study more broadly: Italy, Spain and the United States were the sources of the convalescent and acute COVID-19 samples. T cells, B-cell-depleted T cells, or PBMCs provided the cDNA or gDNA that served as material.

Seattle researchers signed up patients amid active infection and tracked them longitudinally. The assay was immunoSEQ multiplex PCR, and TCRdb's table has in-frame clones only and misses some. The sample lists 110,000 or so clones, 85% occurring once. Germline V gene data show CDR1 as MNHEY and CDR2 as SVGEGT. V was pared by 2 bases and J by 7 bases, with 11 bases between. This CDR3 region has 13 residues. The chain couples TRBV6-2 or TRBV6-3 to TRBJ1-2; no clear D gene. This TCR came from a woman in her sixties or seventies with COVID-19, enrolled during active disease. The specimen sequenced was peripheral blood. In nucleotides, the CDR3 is TGTGCCAGCAGTTACGCGGCGATGCGTGGCTACACCTTC. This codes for CASSYAAMRGYTF.